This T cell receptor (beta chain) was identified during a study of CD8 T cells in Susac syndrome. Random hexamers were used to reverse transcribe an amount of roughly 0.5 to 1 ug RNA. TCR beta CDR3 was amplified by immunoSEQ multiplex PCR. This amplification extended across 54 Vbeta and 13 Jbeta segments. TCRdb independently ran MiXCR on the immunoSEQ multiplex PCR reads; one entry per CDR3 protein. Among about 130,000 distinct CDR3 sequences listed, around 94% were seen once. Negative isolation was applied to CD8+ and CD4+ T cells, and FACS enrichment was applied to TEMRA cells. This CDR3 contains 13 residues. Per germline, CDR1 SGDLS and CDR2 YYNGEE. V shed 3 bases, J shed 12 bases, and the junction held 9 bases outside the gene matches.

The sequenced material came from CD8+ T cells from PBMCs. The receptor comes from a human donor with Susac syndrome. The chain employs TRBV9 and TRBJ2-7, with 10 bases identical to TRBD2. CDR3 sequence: CASSGAGGEEAYF. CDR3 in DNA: TGTGCCAGCAGCGGAGCGGGAGGGGAGGAAGCGTACTTC.